This TCR beta chain was obtained from a study of blood T cell repertoires in COVID-19. Cohorts were determined from participant-reported clinical history. J was trimmed by 7 bases and V by 6 bases; bases with no gene match: 11. Germline CDR1 is MDHEN and CDR2 is SYDVKM. This CDR3 has 16 amino acids. TCRdb's copy holds only in-frame clones and misses some; the assay was immunoSEQ multiplex PCR. The sample lists over 250,000 clones; 80% to 90% were seen once. The sequenced material came from PBMCs or T cells enriched from blood (not recorded which). The receptor was derived from a woman aged 18-29 years who had recovered from COVID-19. The chain is built from TRBV28 and TRBJ2-1, with 11 bases identical to TRBD2. This chain's CDR3 is CASRASGGMSWNEQFF. CDR3 nucleotides: TGTGCCAGCAGAGCTAGCGGGGGGATGTCTTGGAATGAGCAGTTCTTC.